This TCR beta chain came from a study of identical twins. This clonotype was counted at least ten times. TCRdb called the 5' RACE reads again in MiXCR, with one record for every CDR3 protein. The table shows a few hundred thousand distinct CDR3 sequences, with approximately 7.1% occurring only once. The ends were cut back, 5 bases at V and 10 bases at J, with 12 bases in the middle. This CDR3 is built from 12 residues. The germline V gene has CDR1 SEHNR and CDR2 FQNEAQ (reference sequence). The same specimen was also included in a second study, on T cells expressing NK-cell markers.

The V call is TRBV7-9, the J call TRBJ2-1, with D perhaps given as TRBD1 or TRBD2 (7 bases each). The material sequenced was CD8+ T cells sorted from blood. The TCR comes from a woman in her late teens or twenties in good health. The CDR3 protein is CASSAGGEEQFF. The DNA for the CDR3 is TGTGCCAGCAGCGCAGGGGGGGAAGAGCAGTTCTTC. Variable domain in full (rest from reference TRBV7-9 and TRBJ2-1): DTGVSQNPRHKITKRGQNVTFRCDPISEHNRLYWYRQTLGQGPEFLTYFQNEAQLEKSRLLSDRFSAERPKGSFSTLEIQRTEQGDSAMYLCASSAGGEEQFFGPGTRLTVL.